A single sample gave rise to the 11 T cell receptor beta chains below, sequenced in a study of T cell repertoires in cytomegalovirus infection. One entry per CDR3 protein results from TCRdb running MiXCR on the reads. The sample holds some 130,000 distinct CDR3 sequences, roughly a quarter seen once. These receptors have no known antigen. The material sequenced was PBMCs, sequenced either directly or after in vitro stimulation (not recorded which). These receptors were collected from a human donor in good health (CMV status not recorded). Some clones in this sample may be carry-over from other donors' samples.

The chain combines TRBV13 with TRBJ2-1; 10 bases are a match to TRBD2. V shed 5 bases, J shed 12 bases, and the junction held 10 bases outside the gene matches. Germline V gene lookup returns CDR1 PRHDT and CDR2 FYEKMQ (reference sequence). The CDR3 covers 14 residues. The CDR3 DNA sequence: TGTGCCAGCAGCCAAGGGTTTAGCGGGAGGCTGCAGTTCTTC. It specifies CASSQGFSGRLQFF.

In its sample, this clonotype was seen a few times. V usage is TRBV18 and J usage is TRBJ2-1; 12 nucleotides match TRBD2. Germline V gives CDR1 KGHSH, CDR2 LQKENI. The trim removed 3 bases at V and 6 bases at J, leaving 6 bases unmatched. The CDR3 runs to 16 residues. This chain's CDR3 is CASSPWTSGTTNEQFF. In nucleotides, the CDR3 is TGTGCCAGCTCACCGTGGACTAGCGGGACGACCAATGAGCAGTTCTTC.

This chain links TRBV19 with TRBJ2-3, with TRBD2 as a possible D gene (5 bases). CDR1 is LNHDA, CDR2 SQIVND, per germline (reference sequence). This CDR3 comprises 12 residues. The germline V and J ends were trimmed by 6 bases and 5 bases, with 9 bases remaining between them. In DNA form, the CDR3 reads TGTGCCAGTAGGAGGGCCGGAGATACGCAGTATTTT. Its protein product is CASRRAGDTQYF.

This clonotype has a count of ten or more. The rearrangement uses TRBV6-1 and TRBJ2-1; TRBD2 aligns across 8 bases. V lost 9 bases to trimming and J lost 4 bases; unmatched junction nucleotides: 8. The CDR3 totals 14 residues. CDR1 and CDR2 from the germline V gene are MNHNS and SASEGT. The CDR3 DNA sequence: TGTGCCAGTCGGTGGGCTAGCGGGTACAATGAGCAGTTCTTC. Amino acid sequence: CASRWASGYNEQFF.

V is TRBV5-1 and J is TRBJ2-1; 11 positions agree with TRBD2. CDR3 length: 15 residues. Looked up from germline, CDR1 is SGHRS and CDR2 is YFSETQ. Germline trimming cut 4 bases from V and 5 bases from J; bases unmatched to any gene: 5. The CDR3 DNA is TGCGCCAGCAGCGACGGGACTAGCGGCCACAATGAGCAGTTCTTC. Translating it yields CASSDGTSGHNEQFF.

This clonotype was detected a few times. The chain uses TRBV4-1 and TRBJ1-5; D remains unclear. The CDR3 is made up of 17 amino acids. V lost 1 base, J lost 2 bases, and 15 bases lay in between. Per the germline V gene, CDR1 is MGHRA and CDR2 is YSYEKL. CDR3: CASSQGRQAGRNQPQHF. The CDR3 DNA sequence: TGCGCCAGCAGCCAAGGGAGGCAGGCCGGGCGCAATCAGCCCCAGCATTTT.

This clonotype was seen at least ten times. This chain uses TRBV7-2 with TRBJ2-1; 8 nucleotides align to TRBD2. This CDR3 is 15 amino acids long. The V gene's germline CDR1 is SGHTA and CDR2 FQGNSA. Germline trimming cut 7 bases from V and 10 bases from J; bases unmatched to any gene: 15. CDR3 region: CASKEPGLGAGEQFF. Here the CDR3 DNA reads TGTGCCAGCAAGGAGCCGGGACTAGGAGCGGGCGAGCAGTTCTTC.

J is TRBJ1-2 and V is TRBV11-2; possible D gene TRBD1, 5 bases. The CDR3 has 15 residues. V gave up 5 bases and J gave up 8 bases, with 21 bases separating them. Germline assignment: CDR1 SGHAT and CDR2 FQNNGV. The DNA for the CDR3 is TGTGCCAGCAGCCGGTCCGCGGGGGAGGTGGGGGGCTACACCTTC. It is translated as CASSRSAGEVGGYTF.

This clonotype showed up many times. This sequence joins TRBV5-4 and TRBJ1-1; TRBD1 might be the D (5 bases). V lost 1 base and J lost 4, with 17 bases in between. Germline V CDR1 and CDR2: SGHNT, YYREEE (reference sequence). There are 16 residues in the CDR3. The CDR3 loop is CASSLIAGEGGTEAFF. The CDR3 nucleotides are TGTGCCAGCAGCTTGATCGCGGGGGAGGGAGGCACTGAAGCTTTCTTT.

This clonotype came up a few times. CDR3 sequence reads: CASSLAAGGLGSYNEQFF. CDR3 nucleotide sequence: TGCGCCAGCAGCTTGGCGGCGGGAGGCCTGGGCTCCTACAATGAGCAGTTCTTC. The chain couples TRBV5-1 to TRBJ2-1, with 8 bases lining up with TRBD2. The J segment lost 0 bases and the V segment lost 0 bases, leaving 8 bases of the junction unmatched. This CDR3 is 18 amino acids long. Germline V gene lookup returns CDR1 SGHRS and CDR2 YFSETQ.

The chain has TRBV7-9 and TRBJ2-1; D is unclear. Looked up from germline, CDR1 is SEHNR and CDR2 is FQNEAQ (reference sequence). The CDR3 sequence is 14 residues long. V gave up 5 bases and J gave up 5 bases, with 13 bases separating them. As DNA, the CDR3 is TGTGCCAGCAGCCCCACCGACCGAAACAATGAGCAGTTCTTC. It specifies CASSPTDRNNEQFF.